This T cell receptor (beta chain) was identified during a study of early T cells in non-severe SARS-CoV-2 infection. One entry per CDR3 protein, called by TCRdb with MiXCR from the 5' RACE reads. The sample lists about 83,000 distinct CDR3 sequences, roughly 13% occurring once. The ends lost 0 bases at V and 4 bases at J; junction bases unmatched: 2. The CDR3 is 15 amino acids. Per the germline V gene, CDR1 is SGDLS and CDR2 is YYNGEE. On this clonotype itself: Its target is unknown.

Study-wide results and caveats: VDJdb-based annotation leaned toward anti-spike CD8 responses and missed private and CD4 specificities.

The specimen sequenced was whole blood. The TCR comes from an adult who was a healthcare worker with PCR-confirmed SARS-CoV-2 infection or an uninfected control (not recorded which). The rearrangement uses TRBV9 and TRBJ1-4, with 8 bases aligning to TRBD1. The DNA of the CDR3 is TGTGCCAGCAGCGTAGATGGACAGGGTAATGAAAAACTGTTTTTT. Its translation: CASSVDGQGNEKLFF.